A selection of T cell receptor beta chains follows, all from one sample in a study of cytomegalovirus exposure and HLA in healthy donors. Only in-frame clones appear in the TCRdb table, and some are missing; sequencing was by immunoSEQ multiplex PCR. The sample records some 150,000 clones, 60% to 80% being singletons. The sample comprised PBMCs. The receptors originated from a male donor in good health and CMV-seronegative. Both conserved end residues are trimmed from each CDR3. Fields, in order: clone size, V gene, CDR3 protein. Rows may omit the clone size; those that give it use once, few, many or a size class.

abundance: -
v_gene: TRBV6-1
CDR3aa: ASSVSPGGVGVETQY

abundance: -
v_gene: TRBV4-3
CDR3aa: ASSQETGGVSPLH

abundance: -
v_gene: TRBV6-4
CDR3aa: ASRGQQNTEAF

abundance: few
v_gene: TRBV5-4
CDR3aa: ASNFRGSTYEQY

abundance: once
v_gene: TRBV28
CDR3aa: ASSLRTTAMNTEAF

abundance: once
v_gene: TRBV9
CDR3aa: ASSVRGLTGGDEQY

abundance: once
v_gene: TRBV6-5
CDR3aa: ASSYMDRATDTQY

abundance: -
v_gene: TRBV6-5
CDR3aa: ASSWGLSYTDTQY

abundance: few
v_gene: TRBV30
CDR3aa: AWGPTMTGELF

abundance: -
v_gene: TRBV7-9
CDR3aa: ASSFAETGYGEKLF

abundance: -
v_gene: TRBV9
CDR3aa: ASSTSGGQGAGEKLF

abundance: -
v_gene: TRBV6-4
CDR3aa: ASSESGIGYT

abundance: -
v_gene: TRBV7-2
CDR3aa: ASSYRQANTGELF

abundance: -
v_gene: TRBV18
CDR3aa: ASSPDRGQGNQPQH

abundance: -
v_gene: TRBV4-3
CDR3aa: ASSQHQGYGYT